Listed below are T cell receptor beta chains from one sample, sequenced in a study of kidney transplant recipient with SARS-CoV-2 infection. Each CDR3 protein is one row after TCRdb ran MiXCR on the reads. The sample includes some 220,000 distinct CDR3 sequences, around 30% of them seen just once. Here the sequenced sample was a blood sample, taken at baseline and on day 111 from a kidney transplant recipient. The receptor source for this set is a male patient aged 30 to 39 who had COVID-19 and was a kidney transplant recipient. The T cells may come from the graft donor. Each CDR3 is given with its conserved first and last residue. Each record gives: CDR3 DNA, CDR3 protein, D gene, V gene, J gene, clone size. D genes are given only for firm matches. Clone size is shown for a subset of rows, as once, few, many or a class of expanded clone.

TGTGCCAGCGGAGATCTCGTACCAGGAAAGACCTATGGCTACACCTTC	CASGDLVPGKTYGYTF	.	TRBV5-4	TRBJ1-2	few
TGCGCCAGCAGTCGGCTCGGAAGATCGCGAAAGACCTATGGCTACACCTTC	CASSRLGRSRKTYGYTF	.	TRBV10-1	TRBJ1-2	.
TGCGCCAGCAGGAAGGGGCGGCAGGTAAACATTCAGTACTTC	CASRKGRQVNIQYF	.	TRBV10-2	TRBJ2-4	.
TGCAGTGCTAAACACACGCTGCTTCGAAAGACCTATGGCTACACCTTC	CSAKHTLLRKTYGYTF	.	TRBV20-1	TRBJ1-2	.
TGTGCCAGCAACTTACCAAACGGTGGATCCTATGGCTACACCTTC	CASNLPNGGSYGYTF	.	TRBV7-9	TRBJ1-2	once
TGTGCCAGCTCACCGCAGACTTCTGGCGGGAGGGAGAATGAGCAGTTCTTC	CASSPQTSGGRENEQFF	TRBD2	TRBV18	TRBJ2-1	few
TGTGCCAGCAGTTCTAGATCATCCGCATCCTACACAGATACGCAGTATTTT	CASSSRSSASYTDTQYF	.	TRBV27	TRBJ2-3	many
TGTGCTAGTGGTTTGGGAGGGACAGGGACAGGAGTCGAGCAGTACTTC	CASGLGGTGTGVEQYF	TRBD1	TRBV12-5	TRBJ2-7	many
TGTGCCTCCGCCGAAGACACAGATACGCAGTATTTT	CASAEDTDTQYF	.	TRBV6-6	TRBJ2-3	many
TGTGCCAGCAGTTACAAATTGGGGACAATGAACTATGGCTACACCTTC	CASSYKLGTMNYGYTF	.	TRBV6-2/TRBV6-3	TRBJ1-2	many
TGTGCCAGCTTACAGTCTCCTGCAACTAATGAAAAACTGTTTTTT	CASLQSPATNEKLFF	.	TRBV18	TRBJ1-4	.
TGTGCCAGCCGACGACGGAACCAAGAGACCCAGTACTTC	CASRRRNQETQYF	.	TRBV21-1	TRBJ2-5	many
TGTGCCACCAGCAGAGCCGGGCGGAGCTCCTACAATGAGCAGTTCTTC	CATSRAGRSSYNEQFF	.	TRBV15	TRBJ2-1	.
TGTGCCAGCGGCCCGGATGGCTACAATGAGCAGTTCTTC	CASGPDGYNEQFF	.	TRBV2	TRBJ2-1	many
TGTGCCAGCAGCTTAGGAGGTTTCGAGGGTCGGCGGACTGAAGCTTTCTTT	CASSLGGFEGRRTEAFF	.	TRBV7-2	TRBJ1-1	many
TGTGCCAGCTCACCGGGGGGGCGCGGAGATACGCAGTATTTT	CASSPGGRGDTQYF	.	TRBV18	TRBJ2-3	many
TGTGCCAACAACCACAGGGGGACGAACACCGGGGAGCTGTTTTTT	CANNHRGTNTGELFF	TRBD1	TRBV27	TRBJ2-2	many
TGTGCCAGCAGCTGGCTGGGCGGGGATACGCAGTATTTT	CASSWLGGDTQYF	.	TRBV5-5	TRBJ2-3	.
TGTGCCAGCGATCAGAAGTACTCAAGAAAGACCTATGGCTACACCTTC	CASDQKYSRKTYGYTF	.	TRBV9	TRBJ1-2	many
TGTGCCAGCAGTTACGGAACTACGGGGACAGATACGCAGTATTTT	CASSYGTTGTDTQYF	.	TRBV7-9	TRBJ2-3	many
TGTGCCAGCAGTGCGATCAGCTGCATCAGAAAGACCTATGGCTACACCTTC	CASSAISCIRKTYGYTF	.	TRBV6-2/TRBV6-3	TRBJ1-2	few
TGTGCCAGCAGCTTAGGGGGGCCCGGGGCCCAGTACTTC	CASSLGGPGAQYF	.	TRBV7-6	TRBJ2-5	many
TGTGCCACCAGTGATTTTTGGGAAACGCGGGGTGGGCAGTTCTTC	CATSDFWETRGGQFF	.	TRBV24-1	TRBJ2-1	.
TGTGCCTGGGCGGCTAGGCGTTATAGAAAGACCTATGGCTACACCTTC	CAWAARRYRKTYGYTF	.	TRBV30	TRBJ1-2	many
TGTGCCAGCAGTCCTACGTCAGAACTGGGAAAGACCTATGGCTACACCTTC	CASSPTSELGKTYGYTF	.	TRBV25-1	TRBJ1-2	many
TGTGCCAGCAGCTCGAACAGAACAAGCAGAAAGACCTATGGCTACACCTTC	CASSSNRTSRKTYGYTF	.	TRBV11-2	TRBJ1-2	few
TGTGCCAGCAGCGTAGCTTTAAGGAGGGGAGTAGCGGGAAGTGGCACAGATACGCAGTATTTT	CASSVALRRGVAGSGTDTQYF	TRBD2	TRBV9	TRBJ2-3	.
TGCGCCAGCAGCCAAGATGCGGGCTCCTCTGGAAACACCATATATTTT	CASSQDAGSSGNTIYF	.	TRBV4-3	TRBJ1-3	medium-sized
TGCAGTGCTGTGGACAGGGGGTACTACGAGCAGTACTTC	CSAVDRGYYEQYF	TRBD1	TRBV20-1	TRBJ2-7	many
TGTGCCAGCAGCCAATCGTTGGGACTAGTTCTTGGCACAGATGCGCGGTATTTT	CASSQSLGLVLGTDARYF	TRBD2	TRBV16	TRBJ2-3	.
TGCGCCAGCAGTCAGGGGATAAACTACGAGCAGTACTTC	CASSQGINYEQYF	.	TRBV23-1	TRBJ2-7	many
TGTGCCGGCAGCTCCCCTCGTTATCTGGGAAATGAAAAACTGTTTTTT	CAGSSPRYLGNEKLFF	.	TRBV11-2	TRBJ1-4	.
TGTGCCAGCAGGTTAGGGGCCCTTTCCTACGAGCAGTACTTC	CASRLGALSYEQYF	.	TRBV11-2	TRBJ2-7	many
TGCGCCAGCAGCTTGGCCCTTGGGCAGGGCACTGAAGCTTTCTTT	CASSLALGQGTEAFF	.	TRBV5-1	TRBJ1-1	many
TGTGCCAGCAGTGGTAAACGCACAGCAGGAAAGACCTATGGCTACACCTTC	CASSGKRTAGKTYGYTF	.	TRBV12-3/TRBV12-4	TRBJ1-2	many
TGTGCCACCAGTCGAAGCATTAGTACCAGAAAGACCTATGGCTACACCTTC	CATSRSISTRKTYGYTF	.	TRBV24-1	TRBJ1-2	many
TGTGCCAGTAGTAGTGGGAGTTCTGAAGCTTTCTTT	CASSSGSSEAFF	.	TRBV19	TRBJ1-1	many
TGCGCCAGCAGCTTTGTTACGGGACTAGCGGAGACAGTGGGACATGAGCAGTTCTTC	CASSFVTGLAETVGHEQFF	TRBD2	TRBV5-1	TRBJ2-1	.
TGCGCCAGCCTACGCCGATCGGTTCGAAAGACCTATGGCTACACCTTC	CASLRRSVRKTYGYTF	.	TRBV5-1	TRBJ1-2	many
TGTGCCAGCAGTTTGGGGGGACATCAGCCCCAGCATTTT	CASSLGGHQPQHF	.	TRBV27	TRBJ1-5	many
TGTGCCACCAGTGATTTTGGCAGAAACTATGGCTACACCTTC	CATSDFGRNYGYTF	.	TRBV24-1	TRBJ1-2	many
TGTGCCAGCCACGAACCCGTACCAGGAAAGACCTATGGCTACACCTTC	CASHEPVPGKTYGYTF	.	TRBV5-4	TRBJ1-2	few
TGTGCCAGCAGCGTAGCGGCTATGAGCACAGATACGCAGTATTTT	CASSVAAMSTDTQYF	.	TRBV9	TRBJ2-3	few
TGTGCCAGCAGCTTAGGGACAGGTCCTAATGAAAAACTGTTTTTT	CASSLGTGPNEKLFF	TRBD1	TRBV5-4	TRBJ1-4	many
TGTGCCAGCAGCCGACGCTGCACCCTTCGAAAGACCTATGGCTACACCTTC	CASSRRCTLRKTYGYTF	.	TRBV3-1	TRBJ1-2	many
TGTGCCAGCAGCCGCGTCAGGTTTACCCGAAAGACCTATGGCTACACCTTC	CASSRVRFTRKTYGYTF	.	TRBV7-8	TRBJ1-2	.
TGTGCCAGCAGCGAGCCAGTTAAGGCTGGAAAGACCTATGGCTACACCTTC	CASSEPVKAGKTYGYTF	.	TRBV11-1	TRBJ1-2	many
TGTGCCAGCACCAAGGGCGGGAGGGCCGACGAGCAGTACTTC	CASTKGGRADEQYF	TRBD2	TRBV6-5	TRBJ2-7	many
TGCAGTGCCCGGAGGGGGTACAGCTATGGCTACACCTTC	CSARRGYSYGYTF	.	TRBV20-1	TRBJ1-2	many
TGTGCCAGCAGGATCACAGGAAGATACGAGCAGTACTTC	CASRITGRYEQYF	.	TRBV6-2/TRBV6-3	TRBJ2-7	many
TGTGCCACCAGTGCGGCTAGGTCGAAAGAGACCCAGTACTTC	CATSAARSKETQYF	.	TRBV24-1	TRBJ2-5	few
TGTGCCAGCAGCCACCGACAGATCACTGAAGCTTTCTTT	CASSHRQITEAFF	.	TRBV3-1	TRBJ1-1	many
TGTGCCAGCAGCCAAGCGGGTGTAAACAATGAGCAGTTCTTC	CASSQAGVNNEQFF	.	TRBV14	TRBJ2-1	many
TGTGCCAGTGTGCGACAGGGCTACAATGAGCAGTTCTTC	CASVRQGYNEQFF	TRBD1	TRBV19	TRBJ2-1	many
TGTGCCAGCAGCGTCGAGCTTCCCATTTCAATTCGCACTGAAGCTTTCTTT	CASSVELPISIRTEAFF	.	TRBV3-1	TRBJ1-1	many